This T cell receptor (beta chain) is drawn from a study of blood T cell repertoires in COVID-19 (dated by TCRdb to about 2020). About the study as a whole: The collaborator samples originated in the United States, Italy and Spain and spanned the acute and convalescent phases of COVID-19. The prospective study material was composed of cDNA or gDNA derived from T cells, B-cell-depleted T cells, or PBMCs. Deeply sampled blood TCRbeta repertoires from subjects exposed to, actively infected with, or recovered from COVID-19 were included in the dataset. A freely available public database, intended as a resource for researchers studying the immune response to SARS-CoV-2, is where the repertoires were released. Samples came from the ongoing ImmuneRACE study (first 160 participants) plus 1,254 subjects from 6 global collaborators. The sample metadata nearly always contained a de-identified subject ID, COVID-19 status, age in years and sex. Where HLA class I and class II types were available, the types were taken from metadata supplied by the sample provider, not from assay-based typing.

The collaborating institutions used their own protocols to collect whole blood in K2EDTA tubes. For TCRbeta analysis, collaborator samples were shipped as frozen whole blood, as isolated PBMCs, or as DNA extracted from either sample type. TCRbeta CDR3 regions were amplified from genomic DNA by means of the immunoSEQ Assay, a bias-controlled multiplex PCR. On the study's bioinformatics: The number of nucleated cells in each sample was estimated from the amplification of reference gene primers within the assay. Sequence reads were collapsed and filtered to measure the absolute abundance of every unique TCRbeta CDR3 rearrangement. For each sample, productive Simpson clonality was calculated by taking the square root of Simpson's diversity index across productive rearrangements. TCRdb holds this immuneACCESS table with in-frame rearrangements only. Some clones are missing; in checked studies, unresolved V genes explain under half, and the rest has no known cause. V, J and clone size derive from that table, while D and trimming were established from the DNA sequence. Present in this sample are over 90,000 clones, 89% of which were seen just once. 3% to 4% of the sample belongs to the ten largest clones.

The junction shows trimming of 3 bases on V and 4 bases on J, plus 15 bases between the germline ends. From cysteine to phenylalanine, the CDR3 is 16 amino acids long. Just CDR3 DNA is preserved here, 48 bases in frame from base 1. CDR1 and CDR2 are drawn from the germline V gene: MGHRA, YSYEKL. As to this clone: Its target antigen remains unknown. Base qualities are missing; no much larger clone stands one base away.

Study-level results and caveats: The quantity of clinical and demographic metadata differed by source and by participant and was supplied without curation.

The chain was built from TRBV4-1 and TRBJ2-2; a weak D assignment points to TRBD1 (6 bases agree). The sample consisted of peripheral blood. The receptor was derived from a woman in her 70s with acute or convalescent COVID-19. The DNA sequence is as follows: TGCGCCAGCAGCCAGCAACAGGGAGTGGGCACCGGGGAGCTGTTTTTT. Its protein is CASSQQQGVGTGELFF.